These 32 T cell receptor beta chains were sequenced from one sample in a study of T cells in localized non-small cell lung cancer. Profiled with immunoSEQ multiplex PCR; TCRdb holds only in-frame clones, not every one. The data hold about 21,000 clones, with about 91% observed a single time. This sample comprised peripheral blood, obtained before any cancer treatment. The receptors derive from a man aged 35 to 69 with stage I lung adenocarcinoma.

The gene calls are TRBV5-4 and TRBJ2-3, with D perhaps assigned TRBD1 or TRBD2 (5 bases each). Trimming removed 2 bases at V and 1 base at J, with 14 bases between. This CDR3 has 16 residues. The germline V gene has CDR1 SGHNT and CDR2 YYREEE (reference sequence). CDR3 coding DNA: TGTGCCAGCAGCTTCGGGGTCGGGACCCGCACAGATACGCAGTATTTT. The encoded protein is CASSFGVGTRTDTQYF.

The CDR3 sequence is CASSIKGSTYNEQFF. In nucleotides, the CDR3 is TGTGCCAGTAGTATTAAGGGGTCAACCTACAATGAGCAGTTCTTC. V is TRBV19 and J is TRBJ2-1, with D perhaps matching TRBD1 (5 bases). Trimming shortened V by 3 bases and J by 2 bases, and 11 bases separated the two germline ends. The germline CDR1 and CDR2 sequences are LNHDA and SQIVND (reference sequence). The CDR3 totals 15 residues.

CDR3 DNA sequence: TGCAGCGTTGCGGACAGGGTGAATGAAAAACTGTTTTTT. It is translated as CSVADRVNEKLFF. The chain links TRBV29-1 to TRBJ1-4; the match to TRBD1 covers 8 bases. V shed 4 bases and J 5 bases; nucleotides not matched to a gene: 3. Germline loops: CDR1 SQVTM, CDR2 ANQGSEA. CDR3 size: 13 residues. Full variable domain (rest looked up from reference TRBV29-1 and TRBJ1-4): SAVISQKPSRDICQRGTSLTIQCQVDSQVTMMFWYRQQPGQSLTLIATANQGSEATYESGFVIDKFPISRPNLTFSTLTVSNMSPEDSSIYLCSVADRVNEKLFFGSGTQLSVL.

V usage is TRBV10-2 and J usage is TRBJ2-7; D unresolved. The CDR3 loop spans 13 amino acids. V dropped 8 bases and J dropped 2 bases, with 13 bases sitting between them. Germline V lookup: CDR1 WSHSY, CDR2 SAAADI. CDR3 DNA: TGCGCCAGCCTTTCCCTCTACACCTACGAGCAGTACTTC. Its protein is CASLSLYTYEQYF.

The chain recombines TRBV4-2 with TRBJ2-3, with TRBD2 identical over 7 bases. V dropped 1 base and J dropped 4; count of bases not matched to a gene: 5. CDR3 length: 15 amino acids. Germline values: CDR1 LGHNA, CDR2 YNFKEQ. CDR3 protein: CASSQGGRAADTQYF. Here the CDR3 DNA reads TGTGCCAGCAGCCAAGGAGGGAGGGCCGCAGATACGCAGTATTTT.

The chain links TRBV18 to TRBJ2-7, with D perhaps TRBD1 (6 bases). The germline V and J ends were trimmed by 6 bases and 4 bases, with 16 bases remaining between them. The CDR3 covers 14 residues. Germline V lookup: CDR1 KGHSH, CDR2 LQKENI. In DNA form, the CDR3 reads TGTGCCAGCTCTCAACGTGGGGGCCAATACGAGCAGTACTTC. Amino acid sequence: CASSQRGGQYEQYF.

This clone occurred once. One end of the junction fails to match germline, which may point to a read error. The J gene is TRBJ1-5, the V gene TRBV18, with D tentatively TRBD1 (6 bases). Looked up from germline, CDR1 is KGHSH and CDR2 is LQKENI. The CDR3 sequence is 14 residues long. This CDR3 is CASSQTGGKQPQHF. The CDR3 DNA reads TGTGCCAGCTCACAAACCGGGGGCAAACAGCCCCAGCATTTT.

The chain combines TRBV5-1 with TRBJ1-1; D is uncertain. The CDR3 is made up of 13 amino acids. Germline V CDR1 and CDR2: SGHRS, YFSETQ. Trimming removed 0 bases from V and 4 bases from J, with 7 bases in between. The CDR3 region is CASSLEVVTEAFF. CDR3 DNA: TGCGCCAGCAGCTTGGAGGTTGTCACTGAAGCTTTCTTT.

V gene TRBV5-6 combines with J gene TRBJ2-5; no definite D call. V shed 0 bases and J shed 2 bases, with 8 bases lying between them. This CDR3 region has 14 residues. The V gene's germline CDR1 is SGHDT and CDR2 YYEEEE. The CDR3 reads CASSLGRNQETQYF. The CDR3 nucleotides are TGTGCCAGCAGCTTGGGTAGGAATCAAGAGACCCAGTACTTC.

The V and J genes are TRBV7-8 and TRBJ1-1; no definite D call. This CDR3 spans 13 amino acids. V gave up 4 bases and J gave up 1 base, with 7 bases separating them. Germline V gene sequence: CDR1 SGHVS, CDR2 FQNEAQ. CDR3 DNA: TGTGCCAGCAGCTCCATGGCGAACACTGAAGCTTTCTTT. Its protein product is CASSSMANTEAFF.

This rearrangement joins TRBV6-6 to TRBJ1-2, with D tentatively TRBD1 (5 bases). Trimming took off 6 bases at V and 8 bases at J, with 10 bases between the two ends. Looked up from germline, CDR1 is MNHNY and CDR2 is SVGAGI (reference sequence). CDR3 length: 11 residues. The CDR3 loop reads CASSRDLGYTF. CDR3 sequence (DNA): TGTGCCAGCAGCCGGGACTTAGGCTACACCTTC.

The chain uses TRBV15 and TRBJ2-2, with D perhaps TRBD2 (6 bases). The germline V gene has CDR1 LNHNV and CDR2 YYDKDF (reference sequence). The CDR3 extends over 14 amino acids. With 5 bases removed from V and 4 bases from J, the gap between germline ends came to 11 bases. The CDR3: CATSVRGSTGELFF. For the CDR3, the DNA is TGTGCCACCAGCGTGCGGGGAAGCACCGGGGAGCTGTTTTTT.

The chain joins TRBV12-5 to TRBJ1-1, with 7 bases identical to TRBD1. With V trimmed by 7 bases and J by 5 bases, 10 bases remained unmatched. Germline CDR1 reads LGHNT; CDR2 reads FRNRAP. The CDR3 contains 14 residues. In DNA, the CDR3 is TGTGCTAGTGCCCCCGGCAGGGGGGGTACTGAAGCTTTCTTT. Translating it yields CASAPGRGGTEAFF.

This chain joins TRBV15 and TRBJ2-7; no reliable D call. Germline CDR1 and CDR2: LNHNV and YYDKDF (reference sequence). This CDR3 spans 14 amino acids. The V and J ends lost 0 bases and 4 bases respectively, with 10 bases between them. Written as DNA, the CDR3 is TGTGCCACCAGCAGAGATACATCTCAATACGAGCAGTACTTC. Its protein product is CATSRDTSQYEQYF.

CDR3 region: CASSYEGSLSGNTIYF. The DNA for the CDR3 is TGTGCCAGCAGTTATGAGGGGTCCCTCTCTGGAAACACCATATATTTT. V is TRBV6-6 and J is TRBJ1-3, with a tentative D call TRBD1 (5 bases). CDR3 length equals 16 residues. The germline gives CDR1 MNHNY, CDR2 SVGAGI (reference sequence). The germline V and J ends were trimmed by 3 bases and 0 bases, with 12 bases remaining between them.

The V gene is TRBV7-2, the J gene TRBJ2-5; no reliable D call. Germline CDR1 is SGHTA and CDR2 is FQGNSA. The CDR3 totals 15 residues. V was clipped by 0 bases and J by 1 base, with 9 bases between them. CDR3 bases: TGTGCCAGCAGCTTAGCTTGGGCGGTCCAAGAGACCCAGTACTTC. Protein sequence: CASSLAWAVQETQYF.

CDR3 region: CASSSGVYDEQYF. The CDR3 DNA is TGTGCCAGCAGTTCCGGGGTATACGACGAGCAGTACTTC. The genes are TRBV6-6 and TRBJ2-7, with D possibly being TRBD2 (5 bases). This CDR3 contains 13 residues. Germline V CDR1 and CDR2: MNHNY, SVGAGI (reference sequence). The V end was cut by 4 bases, the J end by 5 bases, with 12 bases between.

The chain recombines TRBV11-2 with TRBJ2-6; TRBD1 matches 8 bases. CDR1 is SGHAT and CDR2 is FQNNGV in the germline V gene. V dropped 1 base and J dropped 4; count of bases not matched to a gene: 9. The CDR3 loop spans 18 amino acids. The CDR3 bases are TGTGCCAGCAGCTTAGGTACCGGACAGGGAGGAGGGGCCAACGTCCTGACTTTC. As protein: CASSLGTGQGGGANVLTF. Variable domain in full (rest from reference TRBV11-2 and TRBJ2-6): EAGVAQSPRYKIIEKRQSVAFWCNPISGHATLYWYQQILGQGPKLLIQFQNNGVVDDSQLPKDRFSAERLKGVDSTLKIQPAKLEDSAVYLCASSLGTGQGGGANVLTFGAGSRLTVL.

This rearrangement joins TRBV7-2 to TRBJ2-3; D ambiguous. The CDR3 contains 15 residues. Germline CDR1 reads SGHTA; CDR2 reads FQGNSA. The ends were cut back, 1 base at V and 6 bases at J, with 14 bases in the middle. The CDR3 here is CASSLDYSSIDTQYF. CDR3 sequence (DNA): TGTGCCAGCAGCTTAGATTATAGTTCGATCGATACGCAGTATTTT.

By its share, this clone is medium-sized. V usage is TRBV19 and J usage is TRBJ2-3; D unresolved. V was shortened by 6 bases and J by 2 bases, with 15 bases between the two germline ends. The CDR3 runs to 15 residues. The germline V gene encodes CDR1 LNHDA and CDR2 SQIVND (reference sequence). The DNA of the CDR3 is TGTGCCAGTAGCGTAAGGCACAGAAACACAGATACGCAGTATTTT. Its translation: CASSVRHRNTDTQYF. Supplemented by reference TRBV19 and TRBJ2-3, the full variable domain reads DGGITQSPKYLFRKEGQNVTLSCEQNLNHDAMYWYRQDPGQGLRLIYYSQIVNDFQKGDIAEGYSVSREKKESFPLTVTSAQKNPTAFYLCASSVRHRNTDTQYFGPGTRLTVL.

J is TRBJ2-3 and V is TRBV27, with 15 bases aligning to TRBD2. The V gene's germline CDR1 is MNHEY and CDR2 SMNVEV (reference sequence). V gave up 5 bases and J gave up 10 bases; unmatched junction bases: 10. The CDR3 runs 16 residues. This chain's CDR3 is CASSLGTSGGPGAQYF. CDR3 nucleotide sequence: TGTGCCAGCAGTCTGGGGACTAGCGGGGGGCCGGGTGCGCAGTATTTT.

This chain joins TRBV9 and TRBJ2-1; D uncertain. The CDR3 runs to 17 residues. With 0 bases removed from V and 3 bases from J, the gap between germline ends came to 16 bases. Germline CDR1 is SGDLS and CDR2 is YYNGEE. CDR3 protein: CASSVVVGSPGYNEQFF. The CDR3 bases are TGTGCCAGCAGCGTAGTAGTGGGATCTCCAGGCTACAATGAGCAGTTCTTC.

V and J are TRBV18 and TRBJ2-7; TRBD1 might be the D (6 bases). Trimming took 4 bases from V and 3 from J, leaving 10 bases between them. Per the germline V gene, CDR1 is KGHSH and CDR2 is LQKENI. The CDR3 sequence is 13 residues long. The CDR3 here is CASSRGQNYEQYF. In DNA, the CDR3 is TGTGCCAGCTCACGGGGACAAAACTACGAGCAGTACTTC.

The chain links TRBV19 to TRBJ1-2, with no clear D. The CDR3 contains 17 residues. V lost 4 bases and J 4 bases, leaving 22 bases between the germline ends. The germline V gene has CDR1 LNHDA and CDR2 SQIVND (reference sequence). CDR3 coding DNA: TGTGCCAGTAGTACACTAGGCAGATTGAAAAATTTCTATGGCTACACCTTC. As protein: CASSTLGRLKNFYGYTF. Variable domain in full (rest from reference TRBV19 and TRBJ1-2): DGGITQSPKYLFRKEGQNVTLSCEQNLNHDAMYWYRQDPGQGLRLIYYSQIVNDFQKGDIAEGYSVSREKKESFPLTVTSAQKNPTAFYLCASSTLGRLKNFYGYTFGSGTRLTVV.

Here the CDR3 reads CASSSRGFGDIQYF. Here the CDR3 DNA reads TGTGCCAGCAGCTCGCGGGGCTTCGGGGACATTCAGTACTTC. The chain combines TRBV7-8 with TRBJ2-4, with a possible D match to TRBD2 (6 bases). CDR1 and CDR2 from the germline V gene are SGHVS and FQNEAQ. The CDR3 has 14 residues. Trimming removed 4 bases at V and 8 bases at J, with 15 bases between.

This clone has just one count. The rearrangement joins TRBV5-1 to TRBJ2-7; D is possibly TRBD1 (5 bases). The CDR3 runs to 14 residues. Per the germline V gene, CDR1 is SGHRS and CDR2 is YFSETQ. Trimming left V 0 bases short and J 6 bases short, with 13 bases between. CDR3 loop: CASSLVQAFGEQYF. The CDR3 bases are TGCGCCAGCAGCTTGGTACAGGCGTTTGGCGAGCAGTACTTC. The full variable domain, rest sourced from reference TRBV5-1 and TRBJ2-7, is KAGVTQTPRYLIKTRGQQVTLSCSPISGHRSVSWYQQTPGQGLQFLFEYFSETQRNKGNFPGRFSGRQFSNSRSEMNVSTLELGDSALYLCASSLVQAFGEQYFGPGTRLTVT.

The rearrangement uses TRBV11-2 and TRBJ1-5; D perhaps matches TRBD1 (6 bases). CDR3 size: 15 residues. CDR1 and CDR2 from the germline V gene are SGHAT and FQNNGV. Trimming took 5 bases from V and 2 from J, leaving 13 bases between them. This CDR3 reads CASSPQGKGNQPQHF. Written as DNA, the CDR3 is TGTGCCAGCAGCCCCCAGGGGAAGGGCAATCAGCCCCAGCATTTT.

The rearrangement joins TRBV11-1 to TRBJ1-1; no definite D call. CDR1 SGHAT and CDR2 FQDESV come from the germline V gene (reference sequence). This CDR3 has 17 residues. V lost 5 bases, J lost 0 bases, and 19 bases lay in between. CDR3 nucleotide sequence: TGTGCCAGCAGCCATCTTATCGGTGGATTCATGAACACTGAAGCTTTCTTT. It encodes CASSHLIGGFMNTEAFF.

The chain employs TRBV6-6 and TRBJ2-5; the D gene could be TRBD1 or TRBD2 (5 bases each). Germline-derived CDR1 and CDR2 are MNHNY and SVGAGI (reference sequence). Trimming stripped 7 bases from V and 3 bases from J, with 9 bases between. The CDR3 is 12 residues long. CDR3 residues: CASTGTKETQYF. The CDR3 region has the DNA TGTGCCAGCACCGGGACCAAAGAGACCCAGTACTTC.

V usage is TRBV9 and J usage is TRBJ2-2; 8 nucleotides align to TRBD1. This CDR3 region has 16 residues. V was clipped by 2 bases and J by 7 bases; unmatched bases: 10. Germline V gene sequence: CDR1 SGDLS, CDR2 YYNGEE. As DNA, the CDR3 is TGTGCCAGCAGCGTCCAGGGGGCGCTGGCCTTCGGGGAGCTGTTTTTT. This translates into CASSVQGALAFGELFF.

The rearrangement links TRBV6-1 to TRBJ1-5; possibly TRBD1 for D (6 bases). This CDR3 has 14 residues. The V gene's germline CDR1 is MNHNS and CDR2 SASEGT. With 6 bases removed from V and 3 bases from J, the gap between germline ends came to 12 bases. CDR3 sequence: CASRLDRPNQPQHF. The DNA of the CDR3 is TGTGCCAGCAGACTCGACAGGCCCAATCAGCCCCAGCATTTT.

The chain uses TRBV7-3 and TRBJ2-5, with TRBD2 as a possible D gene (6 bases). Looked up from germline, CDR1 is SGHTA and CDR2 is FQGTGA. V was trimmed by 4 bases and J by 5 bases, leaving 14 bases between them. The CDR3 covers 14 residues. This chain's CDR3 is CASSSTGAGETQYF. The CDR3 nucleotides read TGTGCCAGCAGCTCTACCGGGGCGGGGGAGACCCAGTACTTC. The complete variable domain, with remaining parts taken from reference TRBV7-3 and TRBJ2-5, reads GAGVSQTPSNKVTEKGKYVELRCDPISGHTALYWYRQSLGQGPEFLIYFQGTGAADDSGLPNDRFFAVRPEGSVSTLKIQRTERGDSAVYLCASSSTGAGETQYFGPGTRLLVL.